One sample yielded the 24 T cell receptor beta chains listed below, sequenced in a study of shared clonotypes between healthy human individuals. The assay was immunoSEQ multiplex PCR, and TCRdb's table has in-frame clones only and misses some. The sample records about 490,000 clones, 70% to 80% being singletons. The sample comprised PBMCs. These receptors originate from a middle-aged woman in good health. Some clones in this sample may be carry-over from other donors' samples.

The CDR3 reads CATSTGQGTGELFF. Here the CDR3 DNA reads TGTGCCACCAGCACCGGACAGGGGACAGGGGAGCTGTTTTTT. The rearrangement joins TRBV15 to TRBJ2-2; 9 bases are shared with TRBD1. The ends lost 4 bases at V and 8 bases at J; junction bases unmatched: 5. Germline assignment: CDR1 LNHNV and CDR2 YYDKDF (reference sequence). CDR3 length: 14 amino acids.

V gene TRBV7-9 combines with J gene TRBJ2-7, with D unclear. V was cut by 2 bases and J by 5 bases, with 10 bases left in between. Per germline, CDR1 SEHNR and CDR2 FQNEAQ (reference sequence). There are 13 residues in the CDR3. DNA for the CDR3: TGTGCCAGCAGCTTAACCGGGCTAAACGAGCAGTACTTC. Amino acid sequence: CASSLTGLNEQYF.

The CDR3 loop is CASSLVEGPEETQYF. CDR3 nucleotides: TGTGCCAGCAGCTTAGTGGAGGGGCCCGAAGAGACCCAGTACTTC. The chain combines TRBV7-2 with TRBJ2-5; the D gene is possibly TRBD2 (6 bases). The germline V gene encodes CDR1 SGHTA and CDR2 FQGNSA. Trimming took 1 base from V and 3 from J, leaving 12 bases between them. The CDR3 spans 15 residues.

V usage is TRBV15 and J usage is TRBJ1-3; no firm D call. Germline CDR1 is LNHNV and CDR2 is YYDKDF (reference sequence). The V end was cut by 3 bases, the J end by 1 base, with 10 bases between. The CDR3 is 15 residues long. The CDR3 loop is CATSRAQSSGNTIYF. CDR3 nucleotide sequence: TGTGCCACCAGCAGGGCCCAAAGTTCTGGAAACACCATATATTTT.

The chain recombines TRBV18 with TRBJ1-4, with 8 bases lining up with TRBD1. V gave up 3 bases and J gave up 6 bases; unmatched junction bases: 6. This CDR3 contains 15 residues. Germline V gene data show CDR1 as KGHSH and CDR2 as LQKENI. DNA for the CDR3: TGTGCCAGCTCACCTTCGACAGGGGTGGATGAAAAACTGTTTTTT. This encodes CASSPSTGVDEKLFF.

CDR3 protein: CASSATGTGGLYGYTF. As DNA, the CDR3 is TGTGCCAGCAGCGCCACCGGGACAGGGGGCCTCTATGGCTACACCTTC. V and J are TRBV9 and TRBJ1-2; 12 nucleotides agree with TRBD1. Germline V gene sequence: CDR1 SGDLS, CDR2 YYNGEE. V shed 3 bases and J 4 bases; nucleotides not matched to a gene: 7. This CDR3 contains 16 residues. The variable domain in full, with the rest retrieved from reference TRBV9 and TRBJ1-2, is DSGVTQTPKHLITATGQRVTLRCSPRSGDLSVYWYQQSLDQGLQFLIQYYNGEERAKGNILERFSAQQFPDLHSELNLSSLELGDSALYFCASSATGTGGLYGYTFGSGTRLTVV.

The V call is TRBV5-1, the J call TRBJ1-3; D not resolved. V was shortened by 0 bases and J by 0 bases, with 10 bases between the two germline ends. Germline V CDR1 and CDR2: SGHRS, YFSETQ. CDR3 size: 16 residues. This CDR3 reads CASSLVELISGNTIYF. DNA of the CDR3: TGCGCCAGCAGCTTGGTTGAGTTGATCTCTGGAAACACCATATATTTT. The full variable domain, completed using reference TRBV5-1 and TRBJ1-3, is KAGVTQTPRYLIKTRGQQVTLSCSPISGHRSVSWYQQTPGQGLQFLFEYFSETQRNKGNFPGRFSGRQFSNSRSEMNVSTLELGDSALYLCASSLVELISGNTIYFGEGSWLTVV.

The V call is TRBV18, the J call TRBJ1-1, with 11 bases lining up with TRBD1. CDR1 and CDR2 from the germline V gene are KGHSH and LQKENI. Germline trimming cut 5 bases from V and 0 bases from J; bases unmatched to any gene: 5. This CDR3 has 16 residues. The CDR3 reads CASSAGQGALNTEAFF. For the CDR3, the DNA is TGTGCCAGCTCAGCTGGACAGGGGGCTTTGAACACTGAAGCTTTCTTT.

The chain uses TRBV11-2 and TRBJ1-2; weak D call: TRBD1 (6 bases). Between the trimmed V and J ends, which lost 1 base and 2 bases, there was a span of 11 bases. The V gene's germline CDR1 is SGHAT and CDR2 FQNNGV. The CDR3 sequence is 15 residues long. CDR3 amino acids: CASSLAGGGNYGYTF. CDR3 nucleotide sequence: TGTGCCAGCAGCTTAGCCGGGGGCGGCAACTATGGCTACACCTTC.

V and J are TRBV4-1 and TRBJ2-3, with 10 bases aligning to TRBD2. The CDR3 loop spans 17 amino acids. Per germline, CDR1 MGHRA and CDR2 YSYEKL. After removal of 2 bases from V and 2 bases from J, the junction contained 7 bases not matched to a gene. CDR3 in amino acids: CASSQPRAGGSTDTQYF. As DNA, the CDR3 is TGCGCCAGCAGCCAACCCCGAGCGGGAGGGTCCACAGATACGCAGTATTTT.

The chain employs TRBV30 and TRBJ2-3, with D maybe TRBD2 (5 bases). From germline, CDR1 is GTSNPN and CDR2 SVGIG (reference sequence). CDR3 size: 10 residues. V lost 8 bases and J 5 bases, leaving 8 bases between the germline ends. CDR3 bases: TGTGCCGGAACTAGAGATACGCAGTATTTT. Its translation: CAGTRDTQYF.

This rearrangement joins TRBV7-2 to TRBJ2-1; 9 bases are a match to TRBD2. From germline, CDR1 is SGHTA and CDR2 FQGNSA. The ends lost 4 bases at V and 7 bases at J; junction bases unmatched: 11. This CDR3 contains 16 residues. In DNA form, the CDR3 reads TGTGCCAGCAGCTCTAGAAACGTAGCGGGGGCGAATGAGCAGTTCTTC. Its protein product is CASSSRNVAGANEQFF. Complete variable domain (other parts from reference TRBV7-2 and TRBJ2-1): GAGVSQSPSNKVTEKGKDVELRCDPISGHTALYWYRQSLGQGLEFLIYFQGNSAPDKSGLPSDRFSAERTGGSVSTLTIQRTQQEDSAVYLCASSSRNVAGANEQFFGPGTRLTVL.

The gene calls are TRBV9 and TRBJ2-5, with a possible D match to TRBD1 (5 bases). The CDR3 totals 15 residues. Germline CDR1 SGDLS, CDR2 YYNGEE. Between the trimmed V and J ends, which lost 0 bases and 5 bases, there was a span of 14 bases. The CDR3 spells CASSVDPESGETQYF. In nucleotides, the CDR3 is TGTGCCAGCAGCGTAGACCCGGAATCAGGGGAGACCCAGTACTTC.

The chain carries TRBV12-5 and TRBJ2-3; weak D call: TRBD2 (6 bases). Germline values: CDR1 LGHNT, CDR2 FRNRAP. The CDR3 consists of 17 residues. V lost 3 bases to trimming and J lost 2 bases, with 18 bases between them. The CDR3 sequence is CASGLSRGLPSTDTQYF. CDR3 sequence (DNA): TGTGCTAGTGGTTTATCCCGGGGACTCCCCTCCACAGATACGCAGTATTTT. The full variable domain, rest sourced from reference TRBV12-5 and TRBJ2-3, is DARVTQTPRHKVTEMGQEVTMRCQPILGHNTVFWYRQTMMQGLELLAYFRNRAPLDDSGMPKDRFSAEMPDATLATLKIQPSEPRDSAVYFCASGLSRGLPSTDTQYFGPGTRLTVL.

The chain joins TRBV7-3 to TRBJ2-3; the match to TRBD2 covers 10 bases. V gave up 4 bases and J gave up 0 bases; unmatched junction bases: 10. CDR1 and CDR2 from the germline V gene are SGHTA and FQGTGA. This CDR3 has 18 amino acids. The CDR3 DNA reads as TGTGCCAGCAGCTCCCCTAGCGGGAGTTTTCCTAGCACAGATACGCAGTATTTT. This translates into CASSSPSGSFPSTDTQYF. Full variable domain (missing parts from reference TRBV7-3 and TRBJ2-3): GAGVSQTPSNKVTEKGKYVELRCDPISGHTALYWYRQSLGQGPEFLIYFQGTGAADDSGLPNDRFFAVRPEGSVSTLKIQRTERGDSAVYLCASSSPSGSFPSTDTQYFGPGTRLTVL.

The V call is TRBV27, the J call TRBJ2-1; D may be TRBD2 (5 bases). The CDR3 contains 14 residues. V lost 2 bases to trimming and J lost 12 bases, with 17 bases between them. Germline CDR1 reads MNHEY; CDR2 reads SMNVEV (reference sequence). CDR3: CASSLNRGAGLQFF. The CDR3 nucleotides are TGTGCCAGCAGTTTAAATCGGGGAGCTGGGCTGCAGTTCTTC.

About this clone: A junction end diverges from the germline sequence, so it may reflect a read error. The chain carries TRBV9 and TRBJ2-5; unclear D gene. There are 13 residues in the CDR3. CDR1 SGDLS and CDR2 YYNGEE come from the germline V gene. The CDR3 region has the DNA TGTGCCAGCAGCGCCTCGACCGGAGAGGCCCAGTACTTC. Protein sequence: CASSASTGEAQYF.

The J gene is TRBJ1-2, the V gene TRBV6-5, with D hard to call. The length of the CDR3 is 13 residues. V was cut by 2 bases and J by 4 bases, with 8 bases left in between. Germline CDR1 MNHEY, CDR2 SVGAGI. CDR3 DNA sequence: TGTGCCAGCAGTTACAAGTCGCTCTATGGCTACACCTTC. Translating it yields CASSYKSLYGYTF.

CDR3: CASSTQQGASYGYTF. CDR3 DNA sequence: TGTGCCAGTAGTACCCAACAGGGGGCAAGCTATGGCTACACCTTC. This sequence joins TRBV19 and TRBJ1-2; TRBD1 aligns across 9 bases. The CDR3 sequence is 15 residues long. Unmatched junction bases numbered 7, after V lost 4 bases and J lost 4 bases. Germline lookup yields CDR1 LNHDA and CDR2 SQIVND (reference sequence).

V usage is TRBV27 and J usage is TRBJ2-7; 9 bases fit TRBD2. The V gene's germline CDR1 is MNHEY and CDR2 SMNVEV (reference sequence). CDR3 size: 18 residues. J was trimmed by 6 bases and V by 7 bases; bases with no gene match: 22. The CDR3 loop reads CASNEWGAAGGPGSEQYF. The DNA for the CDR3 is TGTGCCAGCAACGAGTGGGGGGCGGCGGGAGGGCCCGGGAGCGAGCAGTACTTC.

V is TRBV13 and J is TRBJ2-1; D possibly corresponds to TRBD2 (5 bases). The CDR3 extends over 14 amino acids. Trimming left V 7 bases short and J 5 bases short, with 15 bases between. Per germline, CDR1 PRHDT and CDR2 FYEKMQ (reference sequence). The CDR3 nucleotides are TGTGCCAGCAAGTTGAGGTTAGCGAACAATGAGCAGTTCTTC. It encodes CASKLRLANNEQFF.

This chain uses TRBV7-2 with TRBJ2-5; TRBD1 might be the D (5 bases). The CDR3 has 14 residues. V was clipped by 4 bases and J by 1 base, with 10 bases between them. Germline V gene sequence: CDR1 SGHTA, CDR2 FQGNSA. The DNA for the CDR3 is TGTGCCAGCAGCTCGCAGGGAACCCAAGAGACCCAGTACTTC. This sequence encodes CASSSQGTQETQYF.

The chain employs TRBV6-5 and TRBJ2-3, with D perhaps assigned TRBD1 or TRBD2 (6 bases each). Germline loops: CDR1 MNHEY, CDR2 SVGAGI. This CDR3 has 14 amino acids. Trimming pared 6 bases from V and 3 bases from J, leaving 13 bases between. CDR3 in DNA: TGTGCCAGCAGGGCGGGACATAGTACAGATACGCAGTATTTT. Protein product: CASRAGHSTDTQYF.

The chain is built from TRBV5-1 and TRBJ2-7, with a weak D call TRBD2 (5 bases). This CDR3 is 14 amino acids long. V lost 4 bases and J lost 2, with 13 bases in between. CDR1 SGHRS and CDR2 YFSETQ come from the germline V gene. The CDR3 is CASSPGNPPYEQYF. DNA for the CDR3: TGCGCCAGCAGCCCGGGGAATCCACCCTACGAGCAGTACTTC.